Below, 25 T cell receptor beta chains from the same sample are listed, as sequenced in a study of T cell responses to AZD1222 COVID-19 vaccine. Repertoires were generated with immunoSEQ multiplex PCR, while TCRdb's copy carries only in-frame clones and drops some. Of around 99,000 clones listed, about 89% are singletons. The sample was peripheral blood, taken 28 days after the second AZD1222 dose. The receptors stem from an adult who received the AZD1222 COVID-19 vaccine.

The chain combines TRBV2 with TRBJ1-2; 9 bases are shared with TRBD1. The CDR3 has 13 amino acids. V lost 6 bases, J lost 6 bases, and 5 bases stayed unmatched. Germline V gives CDR1 SNHLY, CDR2 FYNNEI. This CDR3 reads CASSLDRGNGYTF. DNA for the CDR3: TGTGCCAGCAGCTTGGACAGGGGAAATGGCTACACCTTC.

This clone was seen a single time. This rearrangement joins TRBV19 to TRBJ1-5; a possible D gene is TRBD1 (5 bases). Germline lookup yields CDR1 LNHDA and CDR2 SQIVND (reference sequence). This CDR3 is built from 16 residues. Trimming pared 3 bases from V and 2 bases from J, leaving 14 bases between. CDR3 in DNA: TGTGCCAGTAGTATGGCGTACGCGGGGGGCAATCAGCCCCAGCATTTT. Translating gives CASSMAYAGGNQPQHF.

The chain joins TRBV6-2 or TRBV6-3 to TRBJ1-6; D remains ambiguous. There are 15 residues in the CDR3. Trimming stripped 5 bases from V and 7 bases from J, with 15 bases between. The germline V gene has CDR1 MNHEY and CDR2 SVGEGT. Written as DNA, the CDR3 is TGTGCCAGCAGTCCACGACAAGGGAACAATTCACCCCTCCACTTT. As protein: CASSPRQGNNSPLHF.

The rearrangement links TRBV28 to TRBJ1-5, with 7 positions matching TRBD1. Germline assignment: CDR1 MDHEN and CDR2 SYDVKM. The CDR3 runs 15 residues. Trimming took 7 bases from V and 2 from J; bases not matched to a gene: 8. The CDR3 is CASTRQGVGNQPQHF. Written as DNA, the CDR3 is TGTGCCAGCACCAGACAGGGAGTTGGCAATCAGCCCCAGCATTTT.

This sequence joins TRBV28 and TRBJ1-5, with D unclear. The CDR3 runs to 16 residues. Germline CDR1 reads MDHEN; CDR2 reads SYDVKM. V was pared by 3 bases and J by 2 bases, with 14 bases between. This CDR3 is CASSFIGSRGNQPQHF. CDR3 DNA sequence: TGTGCCAGCAGTTTTATTGGCTCAAGGGGCAATCAGCCCCAGCATTTT. Full variable domain (missing parts from reference TRBV28 and TRBJ1-5): DVKVTQSSRYLVKRTGEKVFLECVQDMDHENMFWYRQDPGLGLRLIYFSYDVKMKEKGDIPEGYSVSREKKERFSLILESASTNQTSMYLCASSFIGSRGNQPQHFGDGTRLSIL.

The sample holds one count of this clone. This sequence joins TRBV5-1 and TRBJ1-1; TRBD1 aligns across 7 bases. Looked up from germline, CDR1 is SGHRS and CDR2 is YFSETQ. V trimming: 4 bases; J trimming: 6 bases; junction bases outside the gene matches: 6. The CDR3 runs to 13 residues. The CDR3 region is CASSDRVGPEAFF. The CDR3 nucleotides read TGCGCCAGCAGCGACAGGGTCGGACCTGAAGCTTTCTTT.

V usage is TRBV7-9 and J usage is TRBJ2-5; D is possibly TRBD1 (5 bases). Trimming shortened V by 1 base and J by 3 bases, and 15 bases separated the two germline ends. In germline, CDR1 is SEHNR, CDR2 FQNEAQ (reference sequence). This CDR3 has 16 amino acids. The CDR3 nucleotides read TGTGCCAGCAGCTTAGGGGGCCCATGGGCCGAAGAGACCCAGTACTTC. The encoded protein is CASSLGGPWAEETQYF. The whole variable domain, filled in from reference TRBV7-9 and TRBJ2-5, reads DTGVSQNPRHKITKRGQNVTFRCDPISEHNRLYWYRQTLGQGPEFLTYFQNEAQLEKSRLLSDRFSAERPKGSFSTLEIQRTEQGDSAMYLCASSLGGPWAEETQYFGPGTRLLVL.

The chain employs TRBV7-2 and TRBJ1-2; 8 bases fit TRBD1. After removal of 4 bases from V and 6 bases from J, the junction contained 13 bases not matched to a gene. Germline V gives CDR1 SGHTA, CDR2 FQGNSA. The length of the CDR3 is 16 residues. The CDR3 loop is CASSSFLRQGSHGYTF. The CDR3 coding sequence is TGTGCCAGCAGCTCCTTCCTCCGACAGGGGAGTCATGGCTACACCTTC.

V is TRBV29-1 and J is TRBJ2-7, with TRBD1 matching 9 bases. The V gene end was trimmed by 6 bases and the J gene end by 3 bases; junction bases not matched to a gene: 6. Germline assignment: CDR1 SQVTM and CDR2 ANQGSEA. The CDR3 spans 13 residues. The CDR3 region has the DNA TGCAGCGTCGGACAGGGGATTAACTACGAGCAGTACTTC. Amino acid sequence: CSVGQGINYEQYF.

The chain recombines TRBV2 with TRBJ2-2, with 7 bases fitting TRBD1. Trimming cost V 6 bases and J 3 bases; bases outside gene matches: 4. The CDR3 has 14 residues. Germline assignment: CDR1 SNHLY and CDR2 FYNNEI. CDR3 amino acids: CASSSTGHTGELFF. CDR3 nucleotides: TGTGCCAGCAGCTCGACAGGGCACACCGGGGAGCTGTTTTTT.

V usage is TRBV28 and J usage is TRBJ1-3, with 10 bases aligning to TRBD1. Germline V lookup: CDR1 MDHEN, CDR2 SYDVKM. V lost 6 bases and J lost 3; bases outside the gene matches: 5. The CDR3 runs to 15 residues. CDR3 region: CASRPDRGLGNTIYF. CDR3 DNA sequence: TGTGCCAGCAGACCAGACAGGGGGCTTGGAAACACCATATATTTT.

The chain employs TRBV27 and TRBJ1-2; 7 bases align to TRBD1. The germline CDR1 and CDR2 sequences are MNHEY and SMNVEV (reference sequence). V gave up 6 bases and J gave up 0 bases; unmatched junction bases: 10. The length of the CDR3 is 16 residues. For the CDR3, the DNA is TGTGCCAGCAGGGGGACAGATTATGGAGCTAACTATGGCTACACCTTC. It yields the protein CASRGTDYGANYGYTF.

A few counts support this clone. The genes are TRBV5-8 and TRBJ2-2, with 7 bases identical to TRBD1. Per the germline V gene, CDR1 is SGHTS and CDR2 is YDEGEE. With 4 bases clipped from V and 3 bases from J, the junction kept 6 bases outside the gene matches. This CDR3 has 15 residues. The CDR3 DNA reads as TGTGCCAGCAGCCCTCGGGACAGATACACCGGGGAGCTGTTTTTT. It specifies CASSPRDRYTGELFF.

J is TRBJ1-6 and V is TRBV28, with D unclear. The germline V and J ends were trimmed by 4 bases and 9 bases, with 13 bases remaining between them. Per germline, CDR1 MDHEN and CDR2 SYDVKM. This CDR3 is 14 amino acids long. The CDR3 coding sequence is TGTGCCAGCAGTTCGTCGTTTGGTTCTTCACCCCTCCACTTT. Translated, it gives CASSSSFGSSPLHF.

This chain connects TRBV9 to TRBJ2-1, with 16 bases aligning to TRBD2. The junction had 7 bases not matched to a gene; V was cut back by 3 bases and J by 4 bases. CDR1 and CDR2 (germline): SGDLS, YYNGEE. CDR3 length: 18 amino acids. This CDR3 reads CASSAGTSGRGGYNEQFF. DNA of the CDR3: TGTGCCAGCAGCGCCGGGACTAGCGGGAGGGGGGGTTACAATGAGCAGTTCTTC.

The rearrangement uses TRBV10-1 and TRBJ2-6, with 11 nucleotides matching TRBD1. The V gene's germline CDR1 is WNHNN and CDR2 SYGVQD (reference sequence). Trimming cost V 8 bases and J 2 bases; bases outside gene matches: 2. The CDR3 has 15 amino acids. The CDR3 region is CASGTGGTGANVLTF. The CDR3 nucleotides are TGCGCCAGCGGGACAGGGGGTACTGGGGCCAACGTCCTGACTTTC.

Comments on this clone: The same CDR3 can be traced to other DNA sequences in this sample. J is TRBJ2-1 and V is TRBV5-1; D possibly corresponds to TRBD2 (6 bases). The germline gives CDR1 SGHRS, CDR2 YFSETQ. The CDR3 runs to 14 residues. Trimming removed 1 base at V and 4 bases at J, with 9 bases between. The CDR3 here is CASSLSGGYNEQFF. CDR3 nucleotide sequence: TGCGCCAGCAGCTTGTCCGGGGGTTACAATGAGCAGTTCTTC.

The V and J genes are TRBV5-1 and TRBJ1-1; D unresolved. Germline V gene lookup returns CDR1 SGHRS and CDR2 YFSETQ. Deletions cut 0 bases from V and 1 base from J, with 7 bases between. The CDR3 is 14 amino acids. The CDR3 DNA is TGCGCCAGCAGCTTGGGAAGTGGGAACACTGAAGCTTTCTTT. Its protein is CASSLGSGNTEAFF.

This chain links TRBV15 with TRBJ1-1, with 11 bases lining up with TRBD1. The junction had 2 bases not matched to a gene; V was cut back by 1 base and J by 4 bases. There are 15 residues in the CDR3. Germline CDR1 LNHNV, CDR2 YYDKDF (reference sequence). CDR3 coding DNA: TGTGCCACCAGCAGAGCCGGGACAGGGGGCACTGAAGCTTTCTTT. Translating gives CATSRAGTGGTEAFF.

The genes are TRBV20-1 and TRBJ1-1; D is possibly TRBD1 (5 bases). The CDR3 has 15 residues. Trimming cost V 3 bases and J 0 bases, with 14 bases left between them. Germline lookup yields CDR1 DFQATT and CDR2 SNEGSKA (reference sequence). Here the CDR3 DNA reads TGCAGTGCTAGTGGGTGGGGGGTCGTGAACACTGAAGCTTTCTTT. It is translated as CSASGWGVVNTEAFF.

The chain carries TRBV27 and TRBJ2-3, with D hard to call. This CDR3 comprises 14 residues. The germline V gene encodes CDR1 MNHEY and CDR2 SMNVEV (reference sequence). Between the trimmed V and J ends, which lost 5 bases and 0 bases, there was a span of 9 bases. Here the CDR3 reads CASSPTYSTDTQYF. CDR3 nucleotide sequence: TGTGCCAGCAGTCCCACATATAGCACAGATACGCAGTATTTT.

The V and J genes are TRBV2 and TRBJ2-7; TRBD2 matches 8 bases. Trimming removed 6 bases from V and 3 bases from J; junction bases left unmatched: 13. The CDR3 sequence is 16 residues long. Germline CDR1 reads SNHLY; CDR2 reads FYNNEI. This chain's CDR3 is CASSLTPRLARYEQYF. CDR3 DNA sequence: TGTGCCAGCAGCCTCACCCCCCGACTAGCGCGCTACGAGCAGTACTTC.

The chain combines TRBV20-1 with TRBJ2-3; D is unclear. Germline CDR1 and CDR2: DFQATT and SNEGSKA (reference sequence). The CDR3 loop spans 11 amino acids. The CDR3 nucleotides are TGCAGCGTGCCAAGGCGAGATACGCAGTATTTT. Residues: CSVPRRDTQYF.

This clone was seen once. The rearrangement uses TRBV28 and TRBJ2-7; the D is unclear. The length of the CDR3 is 13 residues. V lost 6 bases, J lost 1 base, and 10 bases lay in between. Germline-derived CDR1 and CDR2 are MDHEN and SYDVKM. The CDR3 loop is CASSLVQSYEQYF. As DNA, the CDR3 is TGTGCCAGCAGCCTTGTTCAGTCCTACGAGCAGTACTTC.

The V gene is TRBV18, the J gene TRBJ2-6, with 10 bases identical to TRBD1. The ends lost 0 bases at V and 0 bases at J; junction bases unmatched: 5. The CDR3 is 19 amino acids. Germline V gene sequence: CDR1 KGHSH, CDR2 LQKENI. This CDR3 is CASSPPGQGPSSGANVLTF. The CDR3 DNA sequence: TGTGCCAGCTCACCACCGGGACAGGGGCCGTCCTCTGGGGCCAACGTCCTGACTTTC.